Presented here are 9 T cell receptor beta chains from one specimen sequenced in a study of CD8+CD57+ T cells in acquired aplastic anemia. Genomic DNA, serving as template, underwent TCR beta VDJ and CDR3 profiling. One entry per CDR3 protein, called by TCRdb with MiXCR from the reads. This table holds 74,000 or so distinct CDR3 sequences, 45% to 60% found once. Sequenced input: sorted CD4+, CD8+, or CD8+CD57+ T cells (not recorded which) from PBMCs. These receptors were collected from a human donor in good health, serving as a control.

Ten or more counts support this clonotype. The chain uses TRBV5-1 and TRBJ2-3; D remains unclear. CDR1 is SGHRS and CDR2 is YFSETQ in the germline V gene. The CDR3 has 13 residues. Trimming shortened V by 0 bases and J by 5 bases, and 7 bases separated the two germline ends. CDR3 nucleotides: TGCGCCAGCAGCTTGGTCCGGAGAGATACGCAGTATTTT. Amino acids: CASSLVRRDTQYF.

The chain recombines TRBV15 with TRBJ1-2; D gene unclear. Trimming shortened V by 0 bases and J by 0 bases, and 5 bases separated the two germline ends. CDR1 LNHNV and CDR2 YYDKDF come from the germline V gene (reference sequence). The CDR3 is 14 amino acids. The CDR3 coding sequence is TGTGCCACCAGCAGAGAGGTCGCTAACTATGGCTACACCTTC. Translating it yields CATSREVANYGYTF.

The V gene is TRBV19, the J gene TRBJ2-7, with D possibly being TRBD2 (5 bases). The CDR3 loop spans 13 amino acids. V lost 2 bases to trimming and J lost 3 bases, with 8 bases between them. Germline V gene data show CDR1 as LNHDA and CDR2 as SQIVND (reference sequence). The CDR3 loop is CASSIRGFYEQYF. The CDR3 DNA reads as TGTGCCAGTAGTATAAGAGGGTTCTACGAGCAGTACTTC.

The V and J genes are TRBV4-1 and TRBJ1-3; D unclear. Germline V lookup: CDR1 MGHRA, CDR2 YSYEKL. The CDR3 length is 17 residues. V was pared by 1 base and J by 4 bases, with 17 bases between. The CDR3 region has the DNA TGCGCCAGCAGCCAAGTGATGAACATCGCGCGGGGAAACACCATATATTTT. Amino acids: CASSQVMNIARGNTIYF.

This clonotype came up once. V usage is TRBV10-3 and J usage is TRBJ2-7; 11 nucleotides match TRBD1. Trimming removed 4 bases from V and 5 bases from J; junction bases left unmatched: 4. Germline assignment: CDR1 ENHRY and CDR2 SYGVKD. The CDR3 contains 14 residues. CDR3 sequence: CAISGGQGDHEQYF. In DNA, the CDR3 is TGTGCCATCAGTGGGGGACAGGGGGACCACGAGCAGTACTTC.

The chain is built from TRBV7-3 and TRBJ2-1, with 7 bases that match TRBD1. The germline V gene has CDR1 SGHTA and CDR2 FQGTGA. J lost 2 bases, V lost 8 bases, and 6 bases had no gene match. The CDR3 totals 14 residues. CDR3 in amino acids: CASGDRDTYNEQFF. In DNA form, the CDR3 reads TGTGCCAGCGGCGACAGGGACACCTACAATGAGCAGTTCTTC.

This clonotype turned up a few times. The rearrangement uses TRBV19 and TRBJ2-3; D call uncertain. The germline V gene has CDR1 LNHDA and CDR2 SQIVND (reference sequence). The CDR3 extends over 14 amino acids. Trimming took 0 bases from V and 6 from J, leaving 10 bases between them. The CDR3 sequence: CASSIDPELDTQYF. CDR3 coding DNA: TGTGCCAGTAGTATAGATCCCGAGTTGGATACGCAGTATTTT. The full variable domain, completed using reference TRBV19 and TRBJ2-3, is DGGITQSPKYLFRKEGQNVTLSCEQNLNHDAMYWYRQDPGQGLRLIYYSQIVNDFQKGDIAEGYSVSREKKESFPLTVTSAQKNPTAFYLCASSIDPELDTQYFGPGTRLTVL.

The rearrangement links TRBV10-1 to TRBJ2-5, with a possible D match to TRBD1 (6 bases). The CDR3 extends over 13 amino acids. V lost 6 bases to trimming and J lost 2 bases, with 10 bases between them. CDR1 and CDR2 (germline): WNHNN, SYGVQD (reference sequence). The CDR3 loop reads CASSGQRQETQYF. Written as DNA, the CDR3 is TGCGCCAGCAGCGGACAGAGACAAGAGACCCAGTACTTC.

V gene TRBV15 combines with J gene TRBJ1-1, with D possibly TRBD1 on 6 matching bases. Germline CDR1 and CDR2: LNHNV and YYDKDF (reference sequence). This CDR3 is 15 amino acids long. V lost 4 bases, J lost 11 bases, and 23 bases lay in between. The DNA of the CDR3 is TGTGCCACCAGCACAGGGGAGGTCGGAGTCACGTACGCTTTCTTT. Translating it yields CATSTGEVGVTYAFF.